The 17 T cell receptor beta chains given below trace back to one sample, sequenced in a study of T cell responses to AZD1222 COVID-19 vaccine. The table came from immunoSEQ multiplex PCR; TCRdb's copy has only in-frame clones and leaves some out. The sample has under 200,000 clones, about 88% seen once. Sequences were derived from peripheral blood, sampled on day 0 of AZD1222 vaccination. These receptor sequences come from an adult in good health.

The gene calls are TRBV7-9 and TRBJ2-7; 7 nucleotides align to TRBD2. The CDR3 spans 11 residues. V trimming: 4 bases; J trimming: 7 bases; junction bases outside the gene matches: 1. Germline assignment: CDR1 SEHNR and CDR2 FQNEAQ (reference sequence). CDR3 DNA: TGTGCCAGCAGCTACGGGGGGGAGCAGTACTTC. Encoded protein: CASSYGGEQYF. Supplemented by reference TRBV7-9 and TRBJ2-7, the full variable domain reads DTGVSQNPRHKITKRGQNVTFRCDPISEHNRLYWYRQTLGQGPEFLTYFQNEAQLEKSRLLSDRFSAERPKGSFSTLEIQRTEQGDSAMYLCASSYGGEQYFGPGTRLTVT.

The genes are TRBV28 and TRBJ1-1; D call uncertain. CDR3 length: 12 amino acids. Trimming pared 5 bases from V and 3 bases from J, leaving 7 bases between. The germline CDR1 and CDR2 sequences are MDHEN and SYDVKM. The CDR3 nucleotides read TGTGCCAGCAGTCGGGTGGACACTGAAGCTTTCTTT. Translated: CASSRVDTEAFF.

The chain has TRBV4-2 and TRBJ1-2, with D perhaps TRBD1 (5 bases). There are 14 residues in the CDR3. V shed 4 bases and J shed 8 bases, with 17 bases lying between them. Per germline, CDR1 LGHNA and CDR2 YNFKEQ. In DNA, the CDR3 is TGTGCCAGCAGCCGCGATGGGGGGGACGGAGGCTACACCTTC. Translated, it gives CASSRDGGDGGYTF.

The chain carries TRBV12-3 or TRBV12-4 and TRBJ2-7, with D hard to call. V was trimmed by 6 bases and J by 4 bases, leaving 10 bases between them. CDR3 length: 12 residues. CDR3 DNA sequence: TGTGCCAGCAGCTTTAGCCGTTACGAGCAGTACTTC. Amino acids: CASSFSRYEQYF.

This chain links TRBV7-3 with TRBJ2-5; maybe TRBD1 (7 bases). This CDR3 is 12 amino acids long. The germline gives CDR1 SGHTA, CDR2 FQGTGA. V was pared by 5 bases and J by 4 bases, with 8 bases between. DNA for the CDR3: TGTGCCAGCAGCCAGGGGGGAGAGACCCAGTACTTC. The encoded protein is CASSQGGETQYF.

The chain combines TRBV5-1 with TRBJ2-3; 11 nucleotides line up with TRBD2. Germline CDR1 reads SGHRS; CDR2 reads YFSETQ. CDR3 length: 18 amino acids. Trimming took 4 bases from V and 0 from J; bases not matched to a gene: 10. CDR3 in DNA: TGCGCCAGCAGCCCCTTTACTAGCGGGGGCACTAGCACAGATACGCAGTATTTT. This sequence encodes CASSPFTSGGTSTDTQYF.

The J gene is TRBJ1-4, the V gene TRBV5-1, with TRBD1 matching 8 bases. V dropped 5 bases and J dropped 5; count of bases not matched to a gene: 8. Germline V gene lookup returns CDR1 SGHRS and CDR2 YFSETQ. The CDR3 runs 15 residues. The DNA for the CDR3 is TGCGCCAGCAGTCCCTTCACAGGGGGGAATGAAAAACTGTTTTTT. This encodes CASSPFTGGNEKLFF.

The chain combines TRBV3-1 (or the pseudogene TRBV3-2) with TRBJ2-2; 7 bases are shared with TRBD2. Germline CDR1 LGHDT, CDR2 YNNKEL (reference sequence). Trimming removed 2 bases from V and 0 bases from J; junction bases left unmatched: 3. CDR3 length equals 16 residues. CDR3: CASSQPGTTNTGELFF. The DNA for the CDR3 is TGTGCCAGCAGCCAACCCGGGACTACGAACACCGGGGAGCTGTTTTTT.

Details on this clone: A much larger clone lies one base from this, so it may be a read error. Additional DNA sequences in this sample encode the identical CDR3. J is TRBJ1-1 and V is TRBV12-3 or TRBV12-4; TRBD1 is a possible D gene (5 bases). V was shortened by 2 bases and J by 1 base, with 5 bases between the two germline ends. This CDR3 contains 13 residues. The CDR3 protein is CASSLQGNTEAFF. Written as DNA, the CDR3 is TGTGCCAGCAGTTTACAGGGGAACACTGAAGCTTTCTTT.

As to this clone: This sample includes further DNA sequences coding for the same CDR3. V is TRBV28 and J is TRBJ1-2, with D possibly being TRBD1 (5 bases). Trimming shortened V by 2 bases and J by 5 bases, and 6 bases separated the two germline ends. Germline CDR1 and CDR2: MDHEN and SYDVKM. The CDR3 covers 12 residues. CDR3 nucleotide sequence: TGTGCCAGCAGTTTAGGGGGTTATGGCTACACCTTC. It yields the protein CASSLGGYGYTF.

About this clone: The junction differs from germline at one of its ends, possibly a read error. Distinct nucleotide sequences in the sample also encode this CDR3. The chain is built from TRBV7-3 and TRBJ2-2, with unresolved D. Per the germline V gene, CDR1 is SGHTA and CDR2 is FQGTGA. There are 13 residues in the CDR3. The CDR3 region is CASSLTNTGELFF. The CDR3 DNA sequence: TGTGCCAGCAGCCTAACGAACACCGGGGAGCTGTTTTTT.

V is TRBV18 and J is TRBJ2-7; D remains ambiguous. With 3 bases removed from V and 5 bases from J, the gap between germline ends came to 8 bases. The CDR3 spans 12 residues. Germline V gene sequence: CDR1 KGHSH, CDR2 LQKENI. Written as DNA, the CDR3 is TGTGCCAGCTCACCTGAGAACAACGAGCAGTACTTC. Its translation: CASSPENNEQYF.

The rearrangement joins TRBV9 to TRBJ1-3; tentatively, D is TRBD1 (6 bases). V lost 3 bases and J 0 bases, leaving 10 bases between the germline ends. CDR1 and CDR2 (germline): SGDLS, YYNGEE. This CDR3 comprises 15 residues. The CDR3 DNA reads TGTGCCAGCAGCGAGGGAGGGGGCTCTGGAAACACCATATATTTT. Translating gives CASSEGGGSGNTIYF. Combining the CDR3 with reference TRBV9 and TRBJ1-3 gives the whole variable domain DSGVTQTPKHLITATGQRVTLRCSPRSGDLSVYWYQQSLDQGLQFLIQYYNGEERAKGNILERFSAQQFPDLHSELNLSSLELGDSALYFCASSEGGGSGNTIYFGEGSWLTVV.

The chain is built from TRBV4-3 and TRBJ2-3; unclear D gene. Germline V gives CDR1 LGHNA, CDR2 YSLEER. The CDR3 extends over 13 amino acids. V was clipped by 4 bases and J by 2 bases, with 7 bases between them. This chain's CDR3 is CASSPLPTDTQYF. DNA for the CDR3: TGCGCCAGCAGCCCCCTTCCCACAGATACGCAGTATTTT.

In DNA, the CDR3 is TGTGCCAGCAGTCGTCTGACAGGGGGGGATGAGCAGTTCTTC. Amino acid sequence: CASSRLTGGDEQFF. This chain connects TRBV3-1 (or the pseudogene TRBV3-2) to TRBJ2-1, with TRBD1 identical over 9 bases. Germline trimming cut 6 bases from V and 8 bases from J; bases unmatched to any gene: 8. This CDR3 contains 14 residues. Germline V gene data show CDR1 as LGHDT and CDR2 as YNNKEL (reference sequence).

The V call is TRBV5-6, the J call TRBJ2-4, with 7 bases lining up with TRBD1. V lost 4 bases to trimming and J lost 0 bases; unmatched junction nucleotides: 4. Per germline, CDR1 SGHDT and CDR2 YYEEEE. There are 15 residues in the CDR3. CDR3 residues: CASSPRDRAKNIQYF. CDR3 nucleotides: TGTGCCAGCAGCCCCCGGGACAGAGCCAAAAACATTCAGTACTTC.

This clone showed up just a few times. The chain combines TRBV28 with TRBJ1-2, with D uncertain. Germline V gene data show CDR1 as MDHEN and CDR2 as SYDVKM. V was shortened by 4 bases and J by 2 bases, with 14 bases between the two germline ends. The CDR3 loop spans 15 amino acids. The CDR3 reads CASSSGDGTNYGYTF. Written as DNA, the CDR3 is TGTGCCAGCAGTTCCGGTGACGGAACCAACTATGGCTACACCTTC.